Following are 19 T cell receptor beta chains from one sample sequenced in a study of blood T cell repertoires in COVID-19. The data were produced by immunoSEQ multiplex PCR, yet TCRdb's version contains in-frame clones alone and is incomplete. The sample lists hundreds of thousands of clones, around 90% occurring once. Sequencing used peripheral blood. The receptors here all came from an older man with acute or convalescent COVID-19.

The chain employs TRBV25-1 and TRBJ2-5; D uncertain. The V gene's germline CDR1 is MGHDK and CDR2 SYGVNS. V was clipped by 3 bases and J by 4 bases, with 9 bases between them. The CDR3 runs 13 residues. DNA of the CDR3: TGTGCCAGCAGTGACCATGCCGGAGAGACCCAGTACTTC. Amino acids: CASSDHAGETQYF.

This chain connects TRBV11-2 to TRBJ2-1; 7 nucleotides align to TRBD1. The length of the CDR3 is 15 residues. V shed 1 base, J shed 2 bases, and the junction held 2 bases outside the gene matches. The germline gives CDR1 SGHAT, CDR2 FQNNGV. CDR3 DNA: TGTGCCAGCAGCTTAGGTCAGGGGGCCTACAATGAGCAGTTCTTC. The encoded protein is CASSLGQGAYNEQFF.

The chain couples TRBV4-3 to TRBJ2-3; D is uncertain. In germline, CDR1 is LGHNA, CDR2 YSLEER. Trimming stripped 0 bases from V and 3 bases from J, with 10 bases between. CDR3 length: 15 residues. CDR3 in DNA: TGCGCCAGCAGCCAAGACTTTATAGTTACAGATACGCAGTATTTT. Translation gives CASSQDFIVTDTQYF.

V usage is TRBV7-3 and J usage is TRBJ2-2; D remains unclear. CDR3 size: 13 residues. The germline V gene encodes CDR1 SGHTA and CDR2 FQGTGA. Trimming removed 2 bases from V and 5 bases from J, with 6 bases in between. The CDR3 DNA sequence: TGTGCCAGCAGCTTATATAAAACCGGGGAGCTGTTTTTT. Translating gives CASSLYKTGELFF.

The rearrangement joins TRBV6-6 to TRBJ1-1; 7 bases map to TRBD1. V gave up 7 bases and J gave up 0 bases; unmatched junction bases: 8. The CDR3 contains 15 residues. CDR1 and CDR2 (germline): MNHNY, SVGAGI (reference sequence). In DNA form, the CDR3 reads TGTGCCAGCACCCGACAGGGTAGTATGAACACTGAAGCTTTCTTT. This sequence encodes CASTRQGSMNTEAFF.

The chain has TRBV18 and TRBJ2-5; perhaps TRBD1 as D (6 bases). Deletions cut 3 bases from V and 3 bases from J, with 23 bases between. CDR1 and CDR2 (germline): KGHSH, LQKENI. This CDR3 spans 18 amino acids. CDR3: CASSPSGWTGTRKETQYF. The CDR3 coding sequence is TGTGCCAGCTCACCCAGCGGATGGACCGGGACACGCAAAGAGACCCAGTACTTC.

This chain uses TRBV6-2 or TRBV6-3 with TRBJ2-7, with a tentative D call TRBD1 (6 bases). The CDR3 runs to 16 residues. Looked up from germline, CDR1 is MNHEY and CDR2 is SVGEGT. Trimming left V 5 bases short and J 1 base short, with 18 bases between. In DNA, the CDR3 is TGTGCCAGCAGTGGACAGTTCAATCTTCTATCCTACGAGCAGTACTTC. It yields the protein CASSGQFNLLSYEQYF.

This sequence joins TRBV7-9 and TRBJ1-1; 7 bases line up with TRBD1. Trimming removed 5 bases from V and 6 bases from J; junction bases left unmatched: 12. CDR3 length: 15 residues. CDR1 and CDR2 from the germline V gene are SEHNR and FQNEAQ (reference sequence). The CDR3 DNA sequence: TGTGCCAGCAGCCCTAAGGACAGGATAAGCCCTGAAGCTTTCTTT. Translated: CASSPKDRISPEAFF.

The chain is built from TRBV18 and TRBJ2-1; the D gene is possibly TRBD2 (5 bases). Germline CDR1 KGHSH, CDR2 LQKENI. This CDR3 has 16 amino acids. V was pared by 0 bases and J by 0 bases, with 9 bases between. CDR3 protein: CASSPPDYLSYNEQFF. CDR3 nucleotide sequence: TGTGCCAGCTCACCACCAGACTACCTCTCCTACAATGAGCAGTTCTTC.

The chain combines TRBV4-2 with TRBJ2-4; TRBD2 agrees at 10 bases. Germline V CDR1 and CDR2: LGHNA, YNFKEQ. Trimming at V came to 1 base and at J to 5 bases, leaving 5 bases not matched to a gene. CDR3 size: 16 residues. The CDR3 DNA sequence: TGTGCCAGCAGCCAAGTGAGCGGGGGGGCAGAAAACATTCAGTACTTC. Translating gives CASSQVSGGAENIQYF.

The V and J genes are TRBV5-1 and TRBJ2-7; possibly TRBD1 for D (6 bases). V was cut by 0 bases and J by 7 bases, with 11 bases left in between. Germline loops: CDR1 SGHRS, CDR2 YFSETQ. This CDR3 comprises 13 residues. The CDR3 nucleotides read TGCGCCAGCAGCTTGGGACAGGTCGCAGAGCAGTACTTC. It encodes CASSLGQVAEQYF.

The V gene is TRBV24-1, the J gene TRBJ1-1; 11 nucleotides match TRBD1. The V gene end was trimmed by 4 bases and the J gene end by 11 bases; junction bases not matched to a gene: 5. The CDR3 runs to 13 residues. The germline V gene encodes CDR1 KGHDR and CDR2 SFDVKD. This CDR3 reads CATSERTGGKAFF. The CDR3 region has the DNA TGTGCCACCAGTGAAAGGACAGGGGGCAAGGCTTTCTTT.

This chain uses TRBV18 with TRBJ2-5; 8 bases are shared with TRBD2. The CDR3 covers 16 residues. The trim removed 5 bases at V and 8 bases at J, leaving 16 bases unmatched. Germline lookup yields CDR1 KGHSH and CDR2 LQKENI. The CDR3 loop is CASSEAPGGPAGTQYF. DNA for the CDR3: TGTGCCAGCTCAGAGGCCCCGGGGGGGCCCGCAGGTACCCAGTACTTC.

The rearrangement joins TRBV3-1 (or the pseudogene TRBV3-2) to TRBJ2-7, with a tentative D call TRBD1 (5 bases). Between the trimmed V and J ends, which lost 0 bases and 3 bases, there was a span of 12 bases. This CDR3 has 15 residues. Per germline, CDR1 LGHDT and CDR2 YNNKEL (reference sequence). The CDR3 is CASSQEPTASYEQYF. For the CDR3, the DNA is TGTGCCAGCAGCCAAGAGCCGACAGCCAGCTACGAGCAGTACTTC.

V and J are TRBV2 and TRBJ1-4, with 8 bases fitting TRBD1. Losses at the gene ends were 8 bases for V and 8 bases for J; bases not matched to a gene: 10. The CDR3 is 14 residues long. CDR1 is SNHLY, CDR2 FYNNEI, per germline. Here the CDR3 reads CASGSGQGWEKLFF. The CDR3 nucleotides read TGTGCCAGCGGCTCTGGACAGGGCTGGGAAAAACTGTTTTTT.

This sequence joins TRBV7-2 and TRBJ2-3; a weak D match, TRBD2 (6 bases). Between the trimmed V and J ends, which lost 0 bases and 2 bases, there was a span of 12 bases. This CDR3 is built from 16 residues. From germline, CDR1 is SGHTA and CDR2 FQGNSA. The CDR3 loop reads CASSLADGLPTDTQYF. As DNA, the CDR3 is TGTGCCAGCAGCTTAGCCGATGGACTACCCACAGATACGCAGTATTTT. Full variable domain (rest looked up from reference TRBV7-2 and TRBJ2-3): GAGVSQSPSNKVTEKGKDVELRCDPISGHTALYWYRQSLGQGLEFLIYFQGNSAPDKSGLPSDRFSAERTGGSVSTLTIQRTQQEDSAVYLCASSLADGLPTDTQYFGPGTRLTVL.

The J gene is TRBJ2-5, the V gene TRBV27; D perhaps matches TRBD1 (5 bases). Trimming removed 3 bases at V and 5 bases at J, with 10 bases between. The CDR3 covers 13 residues. The germline V gene has CDR1 MNHEY and CDR2 SMNVEV (reference sequence). The CDR3 loop reads CASSLSGLETQYF. The CDR3 DNA sequence: TGTGCCAGCAGTTTGTCAGGGTTGGAGACCCAGTACTTC.

This clone was observed once. The chain combines TRBV30 with TRBJ1-5; 9 nucleotides line up with TRBD1. V shed 7 bases and J 10 bases; nucleotides not matched to a gene: 11. The germline CDR1 and CDR2 sequences are GTSNPN and SVGIG (reference sequence). The CDR3 has 13 residues. This CDR3 is CAFYGTGRGPQHF. In nucleotides, the CDR3 is TGTGCCTTTTACGGGACAGGGCGAGGACCCCAGCATTTT.

The chain has TRBV5-1 and TRBJ2-7; D is ambiguous. CDR3 size: 15 residues. The germline CDR1 and CDR2 sequences are SGHRS and YFSETQ. The V and J ends lost 5 bases and 2 bases respectively, with 17 bases between them. CDR3 DNA sequence: TGCGCCAGCAGACCTCTCCAGGCGCCAACCTACGAGCAGTACTTC. Translating gives CASRPLQAPTYEQYF.